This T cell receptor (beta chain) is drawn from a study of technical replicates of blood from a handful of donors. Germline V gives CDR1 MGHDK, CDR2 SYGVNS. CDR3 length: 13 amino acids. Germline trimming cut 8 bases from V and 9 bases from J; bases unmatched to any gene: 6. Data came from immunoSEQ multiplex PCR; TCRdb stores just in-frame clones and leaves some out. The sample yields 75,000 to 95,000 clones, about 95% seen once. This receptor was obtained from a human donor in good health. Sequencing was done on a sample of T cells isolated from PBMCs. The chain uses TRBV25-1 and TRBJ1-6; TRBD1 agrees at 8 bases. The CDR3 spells CASARDRSSPLHF. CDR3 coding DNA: TGTGCCAGCGCACGGGACAGGTCTTCACCCCTCCACTTT.